Sequencing of this T cell receptor beta chain was carried out in a study of shared clonotypes between healthy human individuals. The germline gives CDR1 GTSNPN, CDR2 SVGIG (reference sequence). The V end lost 8 bases, the J end lost 0 bases, and 14 bases lay between the germline ends. The CDR3 is 13 residues long. About this clone: What it binds is not known.

For each subset, genomic DNA was distributed in equal portions over several immunoSEQ plates. Each PCR replicate run on unsorted PBMC took in 300 ng DNA, about 29,000 T cell genomes. The table came from immunoSEQ multiplex PCR; TCRdb's copy has only in-frame clones and leaves some out. The profile shows about 480,000 clones, 75% to 80% of them singletons. General study points: The authors expected sequencing depth to affect clonotype sharing among donors.

The origin of this receptor is a woman between 40 and 50 years old in good health. Some clones in this sample may be carry-over from other donors' samples. The V call is TRBV30, the J call TRBJ2-7, with D perhaps TRBD1 or TRBD2 (5 bases each). What was sequenced was PBMCs. Written as DNA, the CDR3 is TGTGCCGCACCGGGACCTAGCTCCTACGAGCAGTACTTC. Its translation: CAAPGPSSYEQYF.